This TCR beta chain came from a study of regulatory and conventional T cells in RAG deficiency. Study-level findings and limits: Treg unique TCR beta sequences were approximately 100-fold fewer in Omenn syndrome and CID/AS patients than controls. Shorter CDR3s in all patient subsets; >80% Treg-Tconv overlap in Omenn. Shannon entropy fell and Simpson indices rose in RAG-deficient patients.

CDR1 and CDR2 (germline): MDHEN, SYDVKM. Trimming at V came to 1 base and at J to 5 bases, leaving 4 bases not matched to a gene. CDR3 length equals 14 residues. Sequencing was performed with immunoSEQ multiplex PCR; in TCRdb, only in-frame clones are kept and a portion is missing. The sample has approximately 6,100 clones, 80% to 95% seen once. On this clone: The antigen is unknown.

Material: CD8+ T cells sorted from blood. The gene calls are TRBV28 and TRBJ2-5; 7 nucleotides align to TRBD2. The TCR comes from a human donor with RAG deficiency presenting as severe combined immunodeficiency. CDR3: CASSLYRGGETQYF. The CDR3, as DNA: TGTGCCAGCAGTTTATATCGGGGAGGGGAGACCCAGTACTTC.